This is a list of T cell receptor beta chains from one sample in a study of Graves' ophthalmopathy and Graves' hyperthyroidism. TCRdb processed the multiplex PCR reads anew with MiXCR; each CDR3 protein has one entry. The repertoire has around 470,000 distinct CDR3 sequences, 13% to 15% of them found once; the top ten carry 8% to 10%. Sequencing was carried out using blood. Receptors were obtained from a woman in her twenties or thirties with Graves' ophthalmopathy. The CDR3 runs from the conserved cysteine through the conserved F or W. The order of the fields is D gene, J gene, V gene, CDR3 protein. The D gene is left open where the match is weak.

TRBD2,TRBJ2-7,TRBV15,CATSGAAGGSYEQYF
-,TRBJ2-7,TRBV3-1,CASSQDRGRYYEQYF
-,TRBJ2-7,TRBV25-1,CASSADGSYEQYF
-,TRBJ1-6,TRBV12-3/TRBV12-4,CASSPGGQISSPLHF
-,TRBJ2-2,TRBV6-1,CAPGWATNTGELFF
-,TRBJ1-2,TRBV6-1,CASSEAQDNYGYTF
-,TRBJ1-1,TRBV12-3/TRBV12-4,CASTRGWRGASEAFF
-,TRBJ1-2,TRBV6-5,CASSYLTQGSNYGYTF
TRBD1,TRBJ1-1,TRBV29-1,CSVRDSFFHTNTEAFF
-,TRBJ1-2,TRBV30,CAWSPGASNYGYTF
-,TRBJ1-6,TRBV28,CASSYLTGEDYNSPLHF
TRBD1,TRBJ1-3,TRBV20-1,CSARKQGASGNTIYF
-,TRBJ1-1,TRBV6-1,CASSVLGRTEAFF
-,TRBJ2-4,TRBV5-4,CASSSKGGSDIKYF
-,TRBJ2-7,TRBV12-3/TRBV12-4,CASSPHGYEQYF
TRBD1,TRBJ2-7,TRBV6-1,CASSTGDGLSYEQYF
-,TRBJ2-7,TRBV7-8,CASSQNREQYF
-,TRBJ1-1,TRBV29-1,CSVESVEGVTEAFF
-,TRBJ2-5,TRBV6-1,CASSDGGASVTQYF
-,TRBJ2-5,TRBV5-1,CASSTGRGPMQETQYF